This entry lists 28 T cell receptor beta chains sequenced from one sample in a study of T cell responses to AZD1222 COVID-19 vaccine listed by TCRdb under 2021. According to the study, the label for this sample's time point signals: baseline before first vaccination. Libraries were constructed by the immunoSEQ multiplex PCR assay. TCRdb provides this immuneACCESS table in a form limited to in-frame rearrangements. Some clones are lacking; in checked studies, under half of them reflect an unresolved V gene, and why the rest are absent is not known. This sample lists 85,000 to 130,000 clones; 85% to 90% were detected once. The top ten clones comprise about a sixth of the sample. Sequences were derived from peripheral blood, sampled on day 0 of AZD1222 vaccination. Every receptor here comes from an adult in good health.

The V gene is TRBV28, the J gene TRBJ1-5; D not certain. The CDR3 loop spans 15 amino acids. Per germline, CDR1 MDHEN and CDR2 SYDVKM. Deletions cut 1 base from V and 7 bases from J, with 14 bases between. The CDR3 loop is CASSLLSQGRQPQHF. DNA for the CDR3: TGTGCCAGCAGTTTATTGTCCCAAGGTCGGCAGCCCCAGCATTTT. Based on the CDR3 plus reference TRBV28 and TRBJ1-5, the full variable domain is DVKVTQSSRYLVKRTGEKVFLECVQDMDHENMFWYRQDPGLGLRLIYFSYDVKMKEKGDIPEGYSVSREKKERFSLILESASTNQTSMYLCASSLLSQGRQPQHFGDGTRLSIL.

CDR3 sequence (DNA): TGTGCCAGCAGTGAAGCCTGGTCAGTGAGGGGGCGGACAGGGGGCAACTATGGCTACACCTTC. Translating it yields CASSEAWSVRGRTGGNYGYTF. The rearrangement links TRBV6-1 to TRBJ1-2; 11 nucleotides match TRBD1. There are 21 residues in the CDR3. Germline V lookup: CDR1 MNHNS, CDR2 SASEGT. V shed 0 bases and J 2 bases; nucleotides not matched to a gene: 17.

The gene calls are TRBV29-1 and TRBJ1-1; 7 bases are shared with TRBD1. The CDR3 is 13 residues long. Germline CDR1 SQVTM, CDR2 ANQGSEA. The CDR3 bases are TGCAGTTCGAGTGGGACAGAGGGCACTGAAGCTTTCTTT. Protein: CSSSGTEGTEAFF.

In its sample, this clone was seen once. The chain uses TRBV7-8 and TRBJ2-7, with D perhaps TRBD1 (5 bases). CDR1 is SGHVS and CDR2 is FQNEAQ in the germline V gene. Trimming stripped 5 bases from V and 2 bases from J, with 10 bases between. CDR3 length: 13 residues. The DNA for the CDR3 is TGTGCCAGCAGCCTACAGGTGCCCTACGAGCAGTACTTC. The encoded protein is CASSLQVPYEQYF.

The CDR3 protein is CASSYGETQYF. In nucleotides, the CDR3 is TGTGCCAGCAGTTACGGGGAGACCCAGTACTTC. This chain uses TRBV6-5 with TRBJ2-5; the D is unclear. Germline V gene lookup returns CDR1 MNHEY and CDR2 SVGAGI. The CDR3 is 11 residues long. V shed 2 bases and J shed 5 bases, with 3 bases lying between them.

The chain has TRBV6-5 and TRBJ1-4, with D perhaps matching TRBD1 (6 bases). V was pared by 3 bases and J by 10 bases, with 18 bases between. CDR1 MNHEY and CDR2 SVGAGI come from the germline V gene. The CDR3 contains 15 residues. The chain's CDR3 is CASSYFGGSDLKLFF. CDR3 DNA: TGTGCCAGCAGTTATTTCGGGGGCTCGGATTTAAAACTGTTTTTT.

Here the CDR3 reads CASSAEMGYRQYF. The CDR3 DNA reads as TGCGCCAGCAGCGCGGAGATGGGGTATCGGCAGTACTTC. The rearrangement joins TRBV5-1 to TRBJ2-7; D uncertain. Trimming removed 4 bases from V and 9 bases from J, with 17 bases in between. CDR1 is SGHRS and CDR2 is YFSETQ in the germline V gene. The length of the CDR3 is 13 residues.

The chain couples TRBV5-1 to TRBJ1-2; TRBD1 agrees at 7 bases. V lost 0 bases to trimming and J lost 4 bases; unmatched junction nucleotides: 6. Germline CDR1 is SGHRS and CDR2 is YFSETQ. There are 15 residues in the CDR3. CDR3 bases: TGCGCCAGCAGCTTGGGCACAGGGGTGGGCTATGGCTACACCTTC. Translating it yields CASSLGTGVGYGYTF.

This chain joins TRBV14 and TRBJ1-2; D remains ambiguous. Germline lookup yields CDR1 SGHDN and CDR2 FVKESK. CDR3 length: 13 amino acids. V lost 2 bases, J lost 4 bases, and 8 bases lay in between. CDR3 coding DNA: TGTGCCAGCAGCCAACCCAGCGGCTATGGCTACACCTTC. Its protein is CASSQPSGYGYTF. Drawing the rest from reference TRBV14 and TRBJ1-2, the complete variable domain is EAGVTQFPSHSVIEKGQTVTLRCDPISGHDNLYWYRRVMGKEIKFLLHFVKESKQDESGMPNNRFLAERTGGTYSTLKVQPAELEDSGVYFCASSQPSGYGYTFGSGTRLTVV.

DNA of the CDR3: TGTGCCAGCAGCCAAGTCGCCTATGGCTACACCTTC. Translation gives CASSQVAYGYTF. The genes are TRBV3-1 (or the pseudogene TRBV3-2) and TRBJ1-2, with D uncertain. Trimming stripped 1 base from V and 4 bases from J, with 4 bases between. CDR1 is LGHDT and CDR2 is YNNKEL in the germline V gene (reference sequence). This CDR3 contains 12 residues.

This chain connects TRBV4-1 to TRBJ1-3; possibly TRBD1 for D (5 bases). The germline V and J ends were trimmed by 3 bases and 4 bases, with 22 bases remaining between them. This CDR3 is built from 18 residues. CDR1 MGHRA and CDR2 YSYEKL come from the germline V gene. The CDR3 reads CASSQRQTATGLGNTIYF. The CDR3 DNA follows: TGCGCCAGCAGCCAGAGGCAAACAGCAACAGGATTGGGAAACACCATATATTTT.

In nucleotides, the CDR3 is TGTGCCTGCCAACAGGGATCCGGGGCCAACGTCCTGACTTTC. It specifies CACQQGSGANVLTF. V and J are TRBV6-5 and TRBJ2-6; maybe TRBD1 (6 bases). CDR1 is MNHEY and CDR2 is SVGAGI in the germline V gene. Trimming took off 11 bases at V and 4 bases at J, with 15 bases between the two ends. The CDR3 is 14 residues long.

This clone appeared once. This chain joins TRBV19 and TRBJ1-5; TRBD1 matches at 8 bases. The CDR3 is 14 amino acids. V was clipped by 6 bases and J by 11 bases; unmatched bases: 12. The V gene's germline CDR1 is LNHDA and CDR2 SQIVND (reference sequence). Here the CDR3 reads CASSFGQGTESQHF. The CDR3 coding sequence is TGTGCCAGTAGCTTTGGACAGGGAACGGAGTCCCAGCATTTT. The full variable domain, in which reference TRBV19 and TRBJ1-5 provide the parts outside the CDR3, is DGGITQSPKYLFRKEGQNVTLSCEQNLNHDAMYWYRQDPGQGLRLIYYSQIVNDFQKGDIAEGYSVSREKKESFPLTVTSAQKNPTAFYLCASSFGQGTESQHFGDGTRLSIL.

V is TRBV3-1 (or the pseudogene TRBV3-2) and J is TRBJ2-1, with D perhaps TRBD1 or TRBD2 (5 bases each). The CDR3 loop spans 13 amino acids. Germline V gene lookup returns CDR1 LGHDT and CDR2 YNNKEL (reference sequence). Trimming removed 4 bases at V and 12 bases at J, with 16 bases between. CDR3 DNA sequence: TGTGCCAGCAGCCCGGGACGGCAAATCGGGCAGTTCTTC. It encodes CASSPGRQIGQFF.

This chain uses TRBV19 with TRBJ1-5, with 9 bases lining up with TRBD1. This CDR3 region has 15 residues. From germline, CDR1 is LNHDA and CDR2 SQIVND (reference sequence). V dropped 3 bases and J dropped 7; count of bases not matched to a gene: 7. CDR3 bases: TGTGCCAGTAGTATGTGGGGACAGGGTAGGCAGCCCCAGCATTTT. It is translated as CASSMWGQGRQPQHF.

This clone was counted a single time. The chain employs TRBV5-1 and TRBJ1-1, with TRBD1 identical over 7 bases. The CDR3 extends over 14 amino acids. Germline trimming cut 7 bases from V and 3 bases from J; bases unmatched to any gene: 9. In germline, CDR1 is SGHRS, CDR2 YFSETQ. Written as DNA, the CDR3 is TGCGCCAGCTCCGAGACAGGGCCTGACACTGAAGCTTTCTTT. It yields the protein CASSETGPDTEAFF.

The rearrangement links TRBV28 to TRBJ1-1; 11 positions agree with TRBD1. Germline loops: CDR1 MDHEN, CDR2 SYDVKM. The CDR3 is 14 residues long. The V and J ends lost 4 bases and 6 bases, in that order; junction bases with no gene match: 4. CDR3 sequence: CASSYPGQGAEAFF. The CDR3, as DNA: TGTGCCAGCAGTTATCCGGGACAGGGGGCTGAAGCTTTCTTT. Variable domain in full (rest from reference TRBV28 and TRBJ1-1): DVKVTQSSRYLVKRTGEKVFLECVQDMDHENMFWYRQDPGLGLRLIYFSYDVKMKEKGDIPEGYSVSREKKERFSLILESASTNQTSMYLCASSYPGQGAEAFFGQGTRLTVV.

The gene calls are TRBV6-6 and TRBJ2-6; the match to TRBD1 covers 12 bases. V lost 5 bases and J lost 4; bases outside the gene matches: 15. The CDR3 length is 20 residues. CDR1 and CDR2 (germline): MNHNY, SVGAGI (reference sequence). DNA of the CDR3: TGTGCCAGCAGTCAATTTCATCCGGGACAGGGGGCGCCGGGGGCCAACGTCCTGACTTTC. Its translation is CASSQFHPGQGAPGANVLTF.

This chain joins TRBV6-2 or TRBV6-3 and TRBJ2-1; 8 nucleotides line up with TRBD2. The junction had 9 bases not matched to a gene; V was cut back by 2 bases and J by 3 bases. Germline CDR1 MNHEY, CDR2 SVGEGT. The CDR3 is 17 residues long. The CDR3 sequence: CASSYGGAGAGYNEQFF. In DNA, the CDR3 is TGTGCCAGCAGTTACGGGGGAGCGGGAGCCGGCTACAATGAGCAGTTCTTC.

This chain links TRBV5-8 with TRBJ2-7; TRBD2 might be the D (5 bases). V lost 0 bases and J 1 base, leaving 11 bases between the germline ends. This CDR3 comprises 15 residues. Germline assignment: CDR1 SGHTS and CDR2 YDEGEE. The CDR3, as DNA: TGTGCCAGCAGCTTGGTAAGGCCGGGGTCCTACGAGCAGTACTTC. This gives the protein CASSLVRPGSYEQYF.

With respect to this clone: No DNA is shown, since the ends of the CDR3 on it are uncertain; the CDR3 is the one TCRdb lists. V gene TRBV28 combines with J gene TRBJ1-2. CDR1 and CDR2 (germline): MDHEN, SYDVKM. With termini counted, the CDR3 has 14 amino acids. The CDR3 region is CASSFSFSSGRDTF.

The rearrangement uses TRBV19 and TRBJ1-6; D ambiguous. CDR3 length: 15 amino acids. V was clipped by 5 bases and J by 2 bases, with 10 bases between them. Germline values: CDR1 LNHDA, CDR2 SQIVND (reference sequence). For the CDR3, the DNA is TGTGCCAGTAGTGGTGGTGTAACCTATAATTCACCCCTCCACTTT. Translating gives CASSGGVTYNSPLHF. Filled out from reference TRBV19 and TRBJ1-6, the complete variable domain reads DGGITQSPKYLFRKEGQNVTLSCEQNLNHDAMYWYRQDPGQGLRLIYYSQIVNDFQKGDIAEGYSVSREKKESFPLTVTSAQKNPTAFYLCASSGGVTYNSPLHFGNGTRLTVT.

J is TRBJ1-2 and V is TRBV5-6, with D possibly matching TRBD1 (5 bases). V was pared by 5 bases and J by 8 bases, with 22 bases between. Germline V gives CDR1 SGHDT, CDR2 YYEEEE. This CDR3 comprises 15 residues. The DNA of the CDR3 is TGTGCCAGCAGTTCCGGGTCTTTAATTTGGGGGGGCTACACCTTC. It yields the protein CASSSGSLIWGGYTF.

DNA for the CDR3: TGTGCCAGCTCGCGACTCATAGGGGGCGTGGTGGATGAGCAGTTCTTC. Its protein product is CASSRLIGGVVDEQFF. The chain is built from TRBV18 and TRBJ2-1; 7 nucleotides align to TRBD1. The CDR3 consists of 16 residues. Germline loops: CDR1 KGHSH, CDR2 LQKENI. V shed 6 bases and J 8 bases; nucleotides not matched to a gene: 16.

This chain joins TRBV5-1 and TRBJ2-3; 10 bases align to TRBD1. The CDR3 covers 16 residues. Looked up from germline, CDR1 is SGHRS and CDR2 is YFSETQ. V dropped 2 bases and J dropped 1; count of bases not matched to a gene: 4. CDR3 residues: CASSFTGTGGTDTQYF. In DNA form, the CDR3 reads TGCGCCAGCAGCTTCACAGGGACAGGGGGCACAGATACGCAGTATTTT.

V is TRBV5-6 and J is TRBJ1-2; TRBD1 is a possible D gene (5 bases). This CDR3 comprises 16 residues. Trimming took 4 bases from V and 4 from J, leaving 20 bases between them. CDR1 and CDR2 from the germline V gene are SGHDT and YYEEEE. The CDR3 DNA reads TGTGCCAGCAGCATGGAAGGTGGGGCTCTCTCCTATGGCTACACCTTC. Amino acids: CASSMEGGALSYGYTF.

This CDR3 reads CATSRGQGAENEQFF. In DNA, the CDR3 is TGTGCCACCAGCAGAGGCCAGGGGGCCGAGAATGAGCAGTTCTTC. The genes are TRBV15 and TRBJ2-1, with 8 positions matching TRBD1. After removal of 1 base from V and 7 bases from J, the junction contained 6 bases not matched to a gene. The CDR3 is made up of 15 amino acids. Germline CDR1 and CDR2: LNHNV and YYDKDF (reference sequence).

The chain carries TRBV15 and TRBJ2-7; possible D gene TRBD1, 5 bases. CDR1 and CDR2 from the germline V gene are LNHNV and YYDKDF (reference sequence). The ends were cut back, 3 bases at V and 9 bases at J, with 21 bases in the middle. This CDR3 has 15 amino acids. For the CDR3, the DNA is TGTGCCACCAGCAGTGGGGCAGGGATGAGGCCCAGGCAGTACTTC. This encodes CATSSGAGMRPRQYF.